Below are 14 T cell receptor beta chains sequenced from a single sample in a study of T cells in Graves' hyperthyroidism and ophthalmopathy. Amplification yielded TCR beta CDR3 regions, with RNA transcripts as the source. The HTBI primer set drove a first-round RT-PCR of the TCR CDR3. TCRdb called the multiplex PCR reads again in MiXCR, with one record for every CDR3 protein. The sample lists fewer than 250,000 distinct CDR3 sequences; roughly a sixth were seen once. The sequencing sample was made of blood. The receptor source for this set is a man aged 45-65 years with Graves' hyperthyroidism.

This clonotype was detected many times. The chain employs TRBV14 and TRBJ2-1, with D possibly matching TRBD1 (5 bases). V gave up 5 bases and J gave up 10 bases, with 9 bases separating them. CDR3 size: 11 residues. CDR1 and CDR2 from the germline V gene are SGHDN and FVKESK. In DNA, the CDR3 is TGTGCCAGCAGCGAAGGGGTAGAGCAGTTCTTC. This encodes CASSEGVEQFF.

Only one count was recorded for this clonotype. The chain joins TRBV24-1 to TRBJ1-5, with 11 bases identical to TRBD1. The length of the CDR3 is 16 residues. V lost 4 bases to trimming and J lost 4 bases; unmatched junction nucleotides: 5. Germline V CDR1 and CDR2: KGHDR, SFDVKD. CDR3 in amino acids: CATSDPGTGGNQPQHF. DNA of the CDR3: TGTGCCACCAGTGACCCCGGGACAGGGGGTAATCAGCCCCAGCATTTT.

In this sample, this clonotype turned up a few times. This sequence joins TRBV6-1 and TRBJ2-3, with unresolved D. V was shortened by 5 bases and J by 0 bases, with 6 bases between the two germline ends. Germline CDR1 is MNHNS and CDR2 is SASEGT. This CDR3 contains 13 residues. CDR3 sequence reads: CASSQQSTDTQYF. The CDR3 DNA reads TGTGCCAGCAGTCAACAGAGCACAGATACGCAGTATTTT.

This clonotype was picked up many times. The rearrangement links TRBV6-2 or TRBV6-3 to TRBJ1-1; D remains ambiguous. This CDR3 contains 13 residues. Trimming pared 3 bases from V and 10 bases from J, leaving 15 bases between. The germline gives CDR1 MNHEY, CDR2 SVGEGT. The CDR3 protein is CASSYTGEQVAFF. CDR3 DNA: TGTGCCAGCAGTTATACCGGCGAACAAGTAGCTTTCTTT.

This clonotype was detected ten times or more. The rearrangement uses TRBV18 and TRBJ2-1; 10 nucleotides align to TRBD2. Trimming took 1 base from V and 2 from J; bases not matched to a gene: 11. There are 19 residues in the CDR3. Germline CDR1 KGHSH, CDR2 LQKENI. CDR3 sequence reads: CASSPRGLANPTAYNEQFF. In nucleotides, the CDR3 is TGTGCCAGCTCACCACGGGGACTAGCGAACCCTACCGCCTACAATGAGCAGTTCTTC.

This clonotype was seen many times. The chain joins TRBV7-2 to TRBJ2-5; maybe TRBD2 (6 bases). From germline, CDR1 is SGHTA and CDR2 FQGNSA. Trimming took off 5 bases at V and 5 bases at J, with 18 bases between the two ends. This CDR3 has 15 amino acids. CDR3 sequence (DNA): TGTGCCAGCAGCGAGGGAGGCAGTCGATCGGAGACCCAGTACTTC. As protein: CASSEGGSRSETQYF.

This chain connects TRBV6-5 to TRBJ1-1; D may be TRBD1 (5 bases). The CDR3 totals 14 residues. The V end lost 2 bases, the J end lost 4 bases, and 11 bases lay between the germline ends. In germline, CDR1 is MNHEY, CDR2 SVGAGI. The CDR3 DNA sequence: TGTGCCAGCAGTTACACTTCAGGGAGCACTGAAGCTTTCTTT. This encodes CASSYTSGSTEAFF.

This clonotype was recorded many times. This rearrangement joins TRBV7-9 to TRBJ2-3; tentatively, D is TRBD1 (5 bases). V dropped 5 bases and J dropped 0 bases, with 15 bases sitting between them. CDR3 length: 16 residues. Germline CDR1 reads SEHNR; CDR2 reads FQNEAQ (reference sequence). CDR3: CASSAKAGPSTDTQYF. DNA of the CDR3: TGTGCCAGCAGCGCAAAGGCAGGGCCCAGCACAGATACGCAGTATTTT.

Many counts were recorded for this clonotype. For the CDR3, the DNA is TGTGCCTGGAGCGGGGGACTAGCGGAGTACAATGAGCAGTTCTTC. Amino acids: CAWSGGLAEYNEQFF. The chain couples TRBV30 to TRBJ2-1, with 11 bases matching TRBD2. The CDR3 is 15 amino acids. CDR1 is GTSNPN and CDR2 is SVGIG in the germline V gene (reference sequence). Trimming removed 3 bases from V and 4 bases from J; junction bases left unmatched: 5.

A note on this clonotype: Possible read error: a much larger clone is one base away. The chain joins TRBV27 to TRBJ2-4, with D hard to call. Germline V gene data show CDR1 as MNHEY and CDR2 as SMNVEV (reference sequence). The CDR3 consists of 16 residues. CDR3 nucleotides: TGTGCCAGCAGCAGCGTGAGGCTTTTAGCCGAAAACATTCAGTACTTC. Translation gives CASSSVRLLAENIQYF.

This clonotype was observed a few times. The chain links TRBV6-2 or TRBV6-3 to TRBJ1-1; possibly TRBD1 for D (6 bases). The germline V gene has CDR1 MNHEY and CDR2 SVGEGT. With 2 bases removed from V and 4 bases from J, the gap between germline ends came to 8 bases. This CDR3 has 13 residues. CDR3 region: CASSYEGGTEAFF. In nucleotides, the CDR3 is TGTGCCAGCAGTTACGAAGGGGGCACTGAAGCTTTCTTT.

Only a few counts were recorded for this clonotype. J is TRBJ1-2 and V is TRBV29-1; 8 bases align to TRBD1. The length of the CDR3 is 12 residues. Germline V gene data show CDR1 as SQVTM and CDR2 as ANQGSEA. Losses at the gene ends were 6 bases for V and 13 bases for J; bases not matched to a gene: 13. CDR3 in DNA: TGCAGCGTCCTAGTAGACAGGGGACGGGGCACCTTC. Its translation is CSVLVDRGRGTF.

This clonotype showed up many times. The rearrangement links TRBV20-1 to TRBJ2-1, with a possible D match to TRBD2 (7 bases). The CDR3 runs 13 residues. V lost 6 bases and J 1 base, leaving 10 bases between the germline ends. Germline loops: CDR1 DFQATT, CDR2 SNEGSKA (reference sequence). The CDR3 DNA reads TGCAGTGCAGGGGGGGCGTCCTACAATGAGCAGTTCTTC. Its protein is CSAGGASYNEQFF.

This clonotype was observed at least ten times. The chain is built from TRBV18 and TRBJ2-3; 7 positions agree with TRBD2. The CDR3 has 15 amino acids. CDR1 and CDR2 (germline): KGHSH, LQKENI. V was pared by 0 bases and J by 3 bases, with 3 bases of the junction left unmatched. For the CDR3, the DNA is TGTGCCAGCTCACCACCGGGGAGGGCAACAGATACGCAGTATTTT. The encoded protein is CASSPPGRATDTQYF.